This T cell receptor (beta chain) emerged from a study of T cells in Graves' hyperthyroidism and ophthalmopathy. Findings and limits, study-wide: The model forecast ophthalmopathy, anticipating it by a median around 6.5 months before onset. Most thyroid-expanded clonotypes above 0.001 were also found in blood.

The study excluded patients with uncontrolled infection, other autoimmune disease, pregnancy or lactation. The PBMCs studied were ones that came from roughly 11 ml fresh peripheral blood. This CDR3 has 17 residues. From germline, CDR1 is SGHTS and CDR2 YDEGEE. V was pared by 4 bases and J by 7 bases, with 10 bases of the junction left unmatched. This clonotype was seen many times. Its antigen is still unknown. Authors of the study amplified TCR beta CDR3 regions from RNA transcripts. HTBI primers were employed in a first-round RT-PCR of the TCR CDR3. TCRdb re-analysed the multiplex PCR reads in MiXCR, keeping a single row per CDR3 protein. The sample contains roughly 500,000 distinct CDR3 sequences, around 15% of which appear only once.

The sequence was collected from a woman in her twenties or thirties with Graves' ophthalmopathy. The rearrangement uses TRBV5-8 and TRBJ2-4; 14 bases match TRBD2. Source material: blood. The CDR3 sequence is CASSVGTSGSGRNIQYF. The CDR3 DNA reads TGTGCCAGCAGCGTGGGGACTAGCGGGAGCGGTCGGAACATTCAGTACTTC.